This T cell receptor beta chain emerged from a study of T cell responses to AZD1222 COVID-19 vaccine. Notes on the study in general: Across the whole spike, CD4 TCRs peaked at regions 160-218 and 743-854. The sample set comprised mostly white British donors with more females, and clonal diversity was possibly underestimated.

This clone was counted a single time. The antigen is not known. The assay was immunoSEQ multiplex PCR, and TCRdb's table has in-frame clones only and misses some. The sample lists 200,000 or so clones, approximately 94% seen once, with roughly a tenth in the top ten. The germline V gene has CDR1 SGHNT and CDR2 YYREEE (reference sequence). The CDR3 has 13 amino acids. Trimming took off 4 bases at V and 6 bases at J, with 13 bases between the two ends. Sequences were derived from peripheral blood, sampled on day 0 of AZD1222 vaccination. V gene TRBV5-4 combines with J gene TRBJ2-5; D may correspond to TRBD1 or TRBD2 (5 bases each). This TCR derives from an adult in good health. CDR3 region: CASSPGPLQTQYF. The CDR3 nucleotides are TGTGCCAGCAGCCCGGGACCCCTCCAGACCCAGTACTTC.